Below, 21 T cell receptor beta chains from the same sample are listed, as sequenced in a study of CD8 T cells in ankylosing spondylitis (dated by TCRdb to about 2017). The method behind the library was 5' RACE. Reads for this sample came from an Illumina HiSeq 2500. TCRdb trimmed public reads at Q25 via fastp, called clones via MiXCR and kept in-frame beta chains. Each CDR3 protein gets just one entry, which takes the most common genes and DNA from the rows behind it. Present in this sample are around 330,000 distinct CDR3 sequences, 11% of which were seen just once. Of the sample, around 8.4% is held by the ten largest clones. The sequenced sample was blood, either unsorted or a sorted T cell fraction (not recorded which). Receptors were obtained from a female donor with ankylosing spondylitis or in good health (not recorded which).

This clonotype came up many times. The chain uses TRBV29-1 and TRBJ1-1; D might be TRBD1 (6 bases). The germline CDR1 and CDR2 sequences are SQVTM and ANQGSEA. V lost 3 bases, J lost 1 base, and 9 bases lay in between. The CDR3 length is 13 residues. This CDR3 is CSVDRGWNTEAFF. CDR3 DNA sequence: TGCAGCGTTGATAGGGGGTGGAACACTGAAGCTTTCTTT.

This clonotype was seen many times. The rearrangement joins TRBV29-1 to TRBJ2-4, with D uncertain. The ends were cut back, 7 bases at V and 0 bases at J, with 10 bases in the middle. CDR1 SQVTM and CDR2 ANQGSEA come from the germline V gene. The CDR3 totals 13 residues. The CDR3, as DNA: TGCAGCGCCTTGAGTTTAGCCAAAAACATTCAGTACTTC. It codes for CSALSLAKNIQYF.

This clonotype has just a few counts. The J gene is TRBJ2-1, the V gene TRBV7-2, with 9 positions matching TRBD2. CDR1 SGHTA and CDR2 FQGNSA come from the germline V gene. The CDR3 consists of 15 residues. The trim removed 7 bases at V and 3 bases at J, leaving 7 bases unmatched. CDR3 nucleotides: TGTGCCAGCAAGAAGCGGGGGGAGAACTACAATGAGCAGTTCTTC. Residues: CASKKRGENYNEQFF.

The table lists this clonotype with many counts. The chain has TRBV7-9 and TRBJ2-3, with a tentative D call TRBD2 (7 bases). Trimming removed 2 bases at V and 5 bases at J, with 17 bases between. The CDR3 loop spans 16 amino acids. Germline V gene data show CDR1 as SEHNR and CDR2 as FQNEAQ (reference sequence). The CDR3 sequence is CASSLSGGLRGDTQYF. Here the CDR3 DNA reads TGTGCCAGCAGCTTATCGGGAGGCCTCAGGGGAGATACGCAGTATTTT.

The chain uses TRBV5-5 and TRBJ1-5, with D possibly matching TRBD1 (6 bases). Germline loops: CDR1 SGHKS, CDR2 YYEKEE (reference sequence). The CDR3 runs to 15 residues. The V end was cut by 6 bases, the J end by 4 bases, with 17 bases between. The CDR3 sequence is CASTNGHRVNQPQHF. In DNA form, the CDR3 reads TGTGCCAGCACCAACGGCCACAGGGTAAATCAGCCCCAGCATTTT.

This clonotype was counted between two and nine times. The rearrangement joins TRBV5-1 to TRBJ2-5, with D possibly called TRBD1 or TRBD2 (5 bases each). The CDR3 length is 14 residues. Trimming left V 3 bases short and J 4 bases short, with 13 bases between. Per the germline V gene, CDR1 is SGHRS and CDR2 is YFSETQ. The CDR3 DNA reads TGCGCCAGCAGCTCCGGGGCAGGGTCAGAGACCCAGTACTTC. This sequence encodes CASSSGAGSETQYF.

This clonotype was observed a single time. This chain links TRBV11-2 with TRBJ2-2; TRBD1 might be the D (6 bases). V lost 1 base and J lost 5, with 11 bases in between. Germline loops: CDR1 SGHAT, CDR2 FQNNGV. The CDR3 extends over 15 amino acids. CDR3 nucleotide sequence: TGTGCCAGCAGCTTAGGGGTCAGGGGAACCGGGGAGCTGTTTTTT. Translated, it gives CASSLGVRGTGELFF.

This clonotype was detected many times. The rearrangement links TRBV4-2 to TRBJ2-1; 7 bases align to TRBD2. This CDR3 contains 19 residues. Germline values: CDR1 LGHNA, CDR2 YNFKEQ. Trimming cost V 0 bases and J 0 bases; bases outside gene matches: 11. CDR3 DNA: TGTGCCAGCAGCCAAGATCCTAGCGGAATCACCGGCTCCTACAATGAGCAGTTCTTC. Its protein is CASSQDPSGITGSYNEQFF.

The table lists this clonotype with many counts. The chain couples TRBV6-2 or TRBV6-3 to TRBJ2-1, with 9 bases identical to TRBD2. J gave up 3 bases and V 7 bases, and 19 bases lay outside the gene matches. Germline assignment: CDR1 MNHEY and CDR2 SVGEGT. The CDR3 is 19 amino acids. The DNA of the CDR3 is TGTGCCAGCACCAGCGAAAGGGGGCGGGAGGGCCGTAGCTACAATGAGCAGTTCTTC. Its protein is CASTSERGREGRSYNEQFF.

The table lists this clonotype with many counts. V is TRBV20-1 and J is TRBJ2-7; 8 bases align to TRBD1. With V trimmed by 5 bases and J by 1 base, 7 bases remained unmatched. This CDR3 comprises 14 residues. CDR1 is DFQATT, CDR2 SNEGSKA, per germline (reference sequence). The CDR3, as DNA: TGCAGTGCTCAATGGACAGGGAGGTCCTACGAGCAGTACTTC. This sequence encodes CSAQWTGRSYEQYF.

The chain joins TRBV19 to TRBJ2-7; possibly TRBD2 for D (6 bases). V lost 1 base, J lost 6 bases, and 10 bases lay in between. This CDR3 has 13 residues. Looked up from germline, CDR1 is LNHDA and CDR2 is SQIVND (reference sequence). The CDR3, as DNA: TGTGCCAGTAGTATAGCTCCCGGGGGCGAGCAGTACTTC. Translated, it gives CASSIAPGGEQYF.

This clonotype occurred many times. This chain joins TRBV4-2 and TRBJ2-2, with D uncertain. Trimming removed 4 bases from V and 8 bases from J, with 5 bases in between. The CDR3 has 11 residues. Germline V gene lookup returns CDR1 LGHNA and CDR2 YNFKEQ. The CDR3 DNA sequence: TGTGCCAGCAGCCCTGGGGGGGAGCTGTTTTTT. Residues: CASSPGGELFF.

This clonotype was detected many times. The CDR3 loop reads CASSYSKVDTQYF. The CDR3 DNA reads TGTGCCAGCAGTTACTCGAAGGTCGATACGCAGTATTTT. The rearrangement links TRBV6-5 to TRBJ2-3, with unresolved D. V was trimmed by 0 bases and J by 6 bases, leaving 7 bases between them. The CDR3 sequence is 13 residues long. Germline V CDR1 and CDR2: MNHEY, SVGAGI.

This clonotype was seen repeatedly, ten times or more. The rearrangement uses TRBV7-6 and TRBJ2-3; a possible D gene is TRBD2 (5 bases). CDR1 and CDR2 from the germline V gene are SGHVS and FNYEAQ. This CDR3 contains 15 residues. Trimming cost V 3 bases and J 2 bases, with 12 bases left between them. The CDR3 reads CASSLLSVYTDTQYF. As DNA, the CDR3 is TGTGCCAGCAGCTTGCTTAGCGTCTACACAGATACGCAGTATTTT.

This clonotype was observed at least ten times. V and J are TRBV5-5 and TRBJ1-5, with D uncertain. This CDR3 has 14 amino acids. Germline CDR1 reads SGHKS; CDR2 reads YYEKEE (reference sequence). V gave up 4 bases and J gave up 7 bases, with 15 bases separating them. This chain's CDR3 is CASSHVGGNQPQHF. The CDR3 DNA reads TGTGCCAGCAGCCATGTCGGAGGAAACCAGCCCCAGCATTTT.

The table lists this clonotype with many counts. The chain employs TRBV6-5 and TRBJ2-7; D unclear. Germline V lookup: CDR1 MNHEY, CDR2 SVGAGI. V lost 0 bases and J lost 2, with 8 bases in between. This CDR3 contains 14 residues. The CDR3 DNA reads TGTGCCAGCAGTTACTCCTCGGAAGCCTACGAGCAGTACTTC. Translated, it gives CASSYSSEAYEQYF.

This clonotype was picked up many times. The V and J genes are TRBV20-1 and TRBJ2-7; the match to TRBD1 covers 10 bases. This CDR3 contains 16 residues. Germline CDR1 DFQATT, CDR2 SNEGSKA (reference sequence). V lost 6 bases and J lost 4; bases outside the gene matches: 15. The CDR3 sequence: CSARGPRDRGNYEQYF. In nucleotides, the CDR3 is TGCAGTGCCCGGGGCCCCCGGGACAGGGGTAATTACGAGCAGTACTTC.

This clonotype was recorded at least ten times. This sequence joins TRBV5-1 and TRBJ2-7; perhaps TRBD1 as D (5 bases). Trimming shortened V by 5 bases and J by 1 base, and 13 bases separated the two germline ends. The CDR3 is made up of 14 amino acids. The germline CDR1 and CDR2 sequences are SGHRS and YFSETQ. The CDR3 nucleotides read TGCGCCAGCAGGTGGTCCAGGGAATCCTACGAGCAGTACTTC. It encodes CASRWSRESYEQYF.

This clonotype came up a few times. The gene calls are TRBV6-2 or TRBV6-3 and TRBJ2-7; 12 nucleotides match TRBD2. The CDR3 totals 14 residues. CDR1 MNHEY and CDR2 SVGEGT come from the germline V gene. Trimming at V came to 4 bases and at J to 6 bases, leaving 4 bases not matched to a gene. CDR3 nucleotide sequence: TGTGCCAGCAGTTTTCAACTAGCGGGAGGCGAGCAGTACTTC. It yields the protein CASSFQLAGGEQYF.

This chain connects TRBV7-6 to TRBJ1-3; 7 bases agree with TRBD1. CDR3 size: 18 residues. The V gene end was trimmed by 2 bases and the J gene end by 0 bases; junction bases not matched to a gene: 10. The germline CDR1 and CDR2 sequences are SGHVS and FNYEAQ. The DNA for the CDR3 is TGTGCCAGCAGCTTAAACCCCGCGGGACAGAACTCTGGAAACACCATATATTTT. As protein: CASSLNPAGQNSGNTIYF.

In this sample, this clonotype turned up a few times. This CDR3 is CASSPGTGALDWKRETQYF. The CDR3 DNA follows: TGTGCCAGCAGCCCTGGGACAGGGGCTTTGGACTGGAAAAGGGAGACCCAGTACTTC. This chain joins TRBV11-2 and TRBJ2-5; 10 bases are shared with TRBD1. The CDR3 is made up of 19 amino acids. The V segment lost 5 bases and the J segment 5 bases; nucleotides outside the gene matches: 20. CDR1 and CDR2 (germline): SGHAT, FQNNGV.